The sequence of this T cell receptor beta chain was determined in a study of neurological immune-mediated disorders. TCRdb re-derived calls from the 5' RACE reads in MiXCR, one entry per CDR3 protein. The data hold roughly 100,000 distinct CDR3 sequences, with more than 10% observed a single time. Regarding time point: longitudinal time-point 3. Unsorted libraries were generated from 2 million PBMCs held at -80 degrees C. On this clonotype: Its antigen is as yet unknown. One end of the junction varies from germline; a read error may be responsible.

Study-level findings and limits: CDR3 amino acid sequences found in expanded clones were never shared across subjects, suggesting private repertoires in all groups.

The CDR3 is 16 residues long. CDR1 is SNHLY and CDR2 is FYNNEI in the germline V gene. The TCR was taken from a female donor with HTLV-1-associated myelopathy (HAM/TSP). Sequencing was done on a sample of PBMCs. The chain recombines TRBV2 with TRBJ1-6; 8 bases line up with TRBD1. CDR3 loop: CASRARTGPNNSTLHF. CDR3 in DNA: TGTGCCAGCAGGGCCAGGACAGGGCCGAATAATTCAACCCTCCACTTT.